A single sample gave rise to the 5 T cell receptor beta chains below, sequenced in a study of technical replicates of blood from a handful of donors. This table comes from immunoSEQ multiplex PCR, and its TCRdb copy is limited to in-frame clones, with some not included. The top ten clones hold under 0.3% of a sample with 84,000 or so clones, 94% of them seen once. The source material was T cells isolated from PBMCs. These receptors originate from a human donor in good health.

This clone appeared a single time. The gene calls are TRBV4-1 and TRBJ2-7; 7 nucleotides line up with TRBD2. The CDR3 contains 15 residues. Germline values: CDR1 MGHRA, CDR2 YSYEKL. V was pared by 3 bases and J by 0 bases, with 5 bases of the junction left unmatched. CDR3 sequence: CASSHGGGLSYEQYF. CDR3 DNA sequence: TGCGCCAGCAGCCATGGGGGGGGACTCTCCTACGAGCAGTACTTC.

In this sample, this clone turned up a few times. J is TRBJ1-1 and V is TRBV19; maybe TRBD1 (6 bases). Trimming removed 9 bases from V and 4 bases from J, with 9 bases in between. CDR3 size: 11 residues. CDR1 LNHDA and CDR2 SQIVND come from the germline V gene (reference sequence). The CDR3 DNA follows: TGTGCCAGCCAGGGGACCACTGAAGCTTTCTTT. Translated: CASQGTTEAFF.

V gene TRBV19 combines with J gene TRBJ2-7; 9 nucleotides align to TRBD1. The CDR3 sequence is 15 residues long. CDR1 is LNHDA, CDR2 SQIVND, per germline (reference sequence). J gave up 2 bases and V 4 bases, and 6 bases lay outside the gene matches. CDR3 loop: CASSTNRDRAYEQYF. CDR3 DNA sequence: TGTGCCAGTAGTACAAACCGGGACAGGGCCTACGAGCAGTACTTC.

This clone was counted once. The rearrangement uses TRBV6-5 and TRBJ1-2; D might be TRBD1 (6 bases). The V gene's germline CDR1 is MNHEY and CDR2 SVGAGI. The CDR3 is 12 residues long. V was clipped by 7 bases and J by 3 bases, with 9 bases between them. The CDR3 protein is CASTQGYYGYTF. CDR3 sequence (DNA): TGTGCCAGCACTCAGGGGTACTATGGCTACACCTTC.

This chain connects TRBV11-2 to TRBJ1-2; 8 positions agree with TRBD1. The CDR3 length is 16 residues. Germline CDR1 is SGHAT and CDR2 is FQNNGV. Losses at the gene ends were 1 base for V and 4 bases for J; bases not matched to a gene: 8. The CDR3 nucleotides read TGTGCCAGCAGCTTAGCATTCAGGGGGCGCACCTATGGCTACACCTTC. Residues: CASSLAFRGRTYGYTF.